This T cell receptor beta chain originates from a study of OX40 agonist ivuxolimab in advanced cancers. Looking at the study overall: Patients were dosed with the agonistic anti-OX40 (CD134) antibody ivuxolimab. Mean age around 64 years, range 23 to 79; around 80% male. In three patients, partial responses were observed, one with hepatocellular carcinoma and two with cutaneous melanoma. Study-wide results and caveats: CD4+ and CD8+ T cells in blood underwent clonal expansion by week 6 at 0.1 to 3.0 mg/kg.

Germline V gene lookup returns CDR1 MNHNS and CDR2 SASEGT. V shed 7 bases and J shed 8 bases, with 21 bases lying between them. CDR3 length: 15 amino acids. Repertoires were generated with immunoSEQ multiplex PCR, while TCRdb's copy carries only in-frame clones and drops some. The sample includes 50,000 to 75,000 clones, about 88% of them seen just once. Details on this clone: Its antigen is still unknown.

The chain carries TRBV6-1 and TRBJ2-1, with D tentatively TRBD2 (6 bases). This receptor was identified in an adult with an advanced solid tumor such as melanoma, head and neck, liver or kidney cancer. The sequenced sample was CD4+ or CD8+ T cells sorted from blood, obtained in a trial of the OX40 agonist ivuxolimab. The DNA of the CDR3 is TGTGCCAGCACCCCGAGCCGGCTAGCGTGGGATGAGCAGTTCTTC. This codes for CASTPSRLAWDEQFF.